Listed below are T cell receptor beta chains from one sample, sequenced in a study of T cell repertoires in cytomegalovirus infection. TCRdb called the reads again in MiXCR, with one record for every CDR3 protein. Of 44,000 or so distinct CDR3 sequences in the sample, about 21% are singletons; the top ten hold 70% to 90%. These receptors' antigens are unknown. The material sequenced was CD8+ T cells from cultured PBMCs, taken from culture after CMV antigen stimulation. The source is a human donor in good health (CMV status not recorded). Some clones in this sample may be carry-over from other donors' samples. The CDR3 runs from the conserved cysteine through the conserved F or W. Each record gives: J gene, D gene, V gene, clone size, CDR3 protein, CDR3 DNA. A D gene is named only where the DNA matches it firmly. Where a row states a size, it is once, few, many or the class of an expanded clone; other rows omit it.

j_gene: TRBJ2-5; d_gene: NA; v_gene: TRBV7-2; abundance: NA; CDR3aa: CASRAGRLRRETQYF; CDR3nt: TGTGCCAGCAGGGCGGGACGGCTGAGGAGAGAGACCCAGTACTTC
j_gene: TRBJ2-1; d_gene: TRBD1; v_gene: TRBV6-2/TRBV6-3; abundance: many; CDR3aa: CASSPPGTGIHNEQFF; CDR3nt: TGTGCCAGCAGTCCGCCCGGGACAGGGATTCACAATGAGCAGTTCTTC
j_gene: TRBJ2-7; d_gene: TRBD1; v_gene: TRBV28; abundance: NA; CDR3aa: CASSPGQVAYEQYF; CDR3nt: TGTGCCAGCAGTCCCGGACAGGTGGCCTACGAGCAGTACTTC
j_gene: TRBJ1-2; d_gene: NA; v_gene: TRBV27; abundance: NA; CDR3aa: CASSSGGQYGYTF; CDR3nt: TGTGCCAGCAGTTCCGGGGGTCAATATGGCTACACCTTC
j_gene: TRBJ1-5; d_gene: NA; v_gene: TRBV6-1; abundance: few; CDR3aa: CASSAPRGSNQPQHF; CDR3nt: TGTGCCAGCAGTGCACCCAGGGGTAGCAATCAGCCCCAGCATTTT
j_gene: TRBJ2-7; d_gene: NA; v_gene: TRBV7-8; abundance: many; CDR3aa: CASSTRPPYEQYF; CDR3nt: TGTGCCAGCAGCACAAGGCCCCCCTACGAGCAGTACTTC
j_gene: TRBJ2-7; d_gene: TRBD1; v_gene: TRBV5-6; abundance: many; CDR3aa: CASSPGTGGAEQYF; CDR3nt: TGTGCCAGCAGCCCCGGGACAGGGGGCGCCGAGCAGTACTTC
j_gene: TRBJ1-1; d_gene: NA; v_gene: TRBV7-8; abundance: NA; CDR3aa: CASSPPGFLNTEAFF; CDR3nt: TGTGCCAGCAGCCCCCCTGGCTTCCTGAACACTGAAGCTTTCTTT
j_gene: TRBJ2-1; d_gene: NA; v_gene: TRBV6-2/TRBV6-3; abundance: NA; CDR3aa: CASSRDFGGAYNEQFF; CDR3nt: TGTGCCAGCAGTCGTGACTTTGGCGGAGCCTACAATGAGCAGTTCTTC
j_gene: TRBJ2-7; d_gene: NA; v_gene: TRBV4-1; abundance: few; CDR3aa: CASSQRIWQNEQYF; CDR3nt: TGCGCCAGCAGCCAACGGATCTGGCAAAACGAGCAGTACTTC
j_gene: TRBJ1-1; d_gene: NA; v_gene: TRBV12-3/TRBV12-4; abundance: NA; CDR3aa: CASSLVRNTEAFF; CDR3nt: TGTGCCAGCAGTTTAGTACGGAACACTGAAGCTTTCTTT